This TCR beta chain was documented in a study of blood T cell repertoires in COVID-19. Across the study: Researchers got acute and convalescent COVID-19 samples from the United States, Italy and Spain. Nucleic acid was either cDNA or gDNA, and it came from T cells, B-cell-depleted T cells, or PBMCs.

Profiled with immunoSEQ multiplex PCR; TCRdb holds only in-frame clones, not every one. This table holds a few hundred thousand clones, about 86% found once. Germline values: CDR1 MNHNS, CDR2 SASEGT. The CDR3 consists of 11 residues. Participants were placed into cohorts based on the clinical history they reported. As for this clone: Mismatch with germline at one junction end may stem from a read error.

This chain uses TRBV6-1 with TRBJ1-5, with 8 nucleotides matching TRBD1. This TCR derives from a middle-aged woman with acute COVID-19. Specimen: PBMCs or T cells enriched from blood (not recorded which). CDR3 nucleotides: TGTGCCAGCAGTGACGGGACAGGACGCTTGTTT. It encodes CASSDGTGRLF.